This T cell receptor beta chain was found in a study of cytomegalovirus exposure and HLA in healthy donors. This clone was observed a handful of times. Its antigen is unknown. The PCR made use of 60 Vbeta and 13 Jbeta primers. Per the original methods: Around 10 million of the roughly 80 million unique TCR beta chains counted in a later analysis were shared. TCRdb's table, derived via immunoSEQ multiplex PCR, lists solely in-frame clones and lacks some. V and J calls and clone size are those listed in that table; D and trimming were worked out from the DNA. The sample yields approximately 160,000 clones, approximately 80% seen once. Study outcomes and limitations: Sequences of the TCR beta chain were said to predict the HLA-A and HLA-B alleles of most subjects accurately. HLA allele associations emerged for about 18,000 TCR beta sequences in a later analysis, at 0.05 false discovery rate. In an earlier analysis, productive rearrangement rates for most beta V segments clustered near 87% or 30%.

The length of the CDR3 is 14 residues. The ends lost 4 bases at V and 7 bases at J; junction bases unmatched: 7. Germline assignment: CDR1 GTSNPN and CDR2 SVGIG (reference sequence). V is TRBV30 and J is TRBJ2-1, with 10 bases that match TRBD2. The sequence was collected from a man in his late teens or twenties in good health and CMV-seropositive. Material for sequencing was PBMCs. This CDR3 is CAWTSGSSWNEQFF. CDR3 nucleotide sequence: TGTGCCTGGACTAGCGGGAGTAGTTGGAATGAGCAGTTCTTC. Complete variable domain (other parts from reference TRBV30 and TRBJ2-1): SQTIHQWPATLVQPVGSPLSLECTVEGTSNPNLYWYRQAAGRGLQLLFYSVGIGQISSEVPQNLSASRPQDRQFILSSKKLLLSDSGFYLCAWTSGSSWNEQFFGPGTRLTVL.